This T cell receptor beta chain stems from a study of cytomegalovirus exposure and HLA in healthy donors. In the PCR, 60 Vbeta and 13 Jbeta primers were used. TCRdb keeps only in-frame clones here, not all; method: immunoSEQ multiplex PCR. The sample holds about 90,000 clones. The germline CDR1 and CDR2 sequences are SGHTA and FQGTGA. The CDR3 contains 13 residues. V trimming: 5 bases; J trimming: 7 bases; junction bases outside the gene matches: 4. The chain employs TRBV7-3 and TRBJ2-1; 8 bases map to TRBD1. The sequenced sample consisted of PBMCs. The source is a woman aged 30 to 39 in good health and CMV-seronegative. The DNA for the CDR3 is TGTGCCAGCAGCCGCACAGGGGGAAATGAGCAGTTCTTC. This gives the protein CASSRTGGNEQFF.